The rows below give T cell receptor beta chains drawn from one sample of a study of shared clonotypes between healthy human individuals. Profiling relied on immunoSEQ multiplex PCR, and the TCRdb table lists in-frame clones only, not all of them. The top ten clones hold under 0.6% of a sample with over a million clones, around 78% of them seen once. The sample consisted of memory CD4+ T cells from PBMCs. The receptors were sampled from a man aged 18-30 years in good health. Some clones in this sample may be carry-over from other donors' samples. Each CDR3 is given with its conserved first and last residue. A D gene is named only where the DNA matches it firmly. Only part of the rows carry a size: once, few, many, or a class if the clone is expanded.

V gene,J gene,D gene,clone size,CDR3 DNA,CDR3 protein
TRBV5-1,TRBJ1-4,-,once,TGCGCCAGCAGCCGGGGGTTCGGGACGACAGCAACTAATGAAAAACTGTTTTTT,CASSRGFGTTATNEKLFF
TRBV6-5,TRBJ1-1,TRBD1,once,TGTGCCAGCAGTTTACGACAGGGGGGGGCTTTCTTT,CASSLRQGGAFF
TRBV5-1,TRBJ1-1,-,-,TGCGCCAGCAGCTTACCAGGGAAAACTGAAGCTTTCTTT,CASSLPGKTEAFF
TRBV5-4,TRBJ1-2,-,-,TGTGCCAGCAGCCCCGGAGCGGGGCGTCGCTATGGCTACACCTTC,CASSPGAGRRYGYTF
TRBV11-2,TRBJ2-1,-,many,TGTGCCAGCAGGGACGGCAGGAGCTCCTACAATGAGCAGTTCTTC,CASRDGRSSYNEQFF
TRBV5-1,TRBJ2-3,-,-,TGCGCCAGCAGCTTGATCGCGGGGGCTGGCACAGATACGCAGTATTTT,CASSLIAGAGTDTQYF
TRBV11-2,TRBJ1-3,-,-,TGTGCCAGCAGCTTAGCTAAGGACCCCTCTGGAAACACCATATATTTT,CASSLAKDPSGNTIYF
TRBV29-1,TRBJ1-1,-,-,TGCAGCGTTGATAGGGGCGCTGGCACTGAAGCTTTCTTT,CSVDRGAGTEAFF
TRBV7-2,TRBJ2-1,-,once,TGTGCCAGCAGCTTAGTACCATACAATGAGCAGTTCTTC,CASSLVPYNEQFF
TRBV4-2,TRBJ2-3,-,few,TGTGCCAGCAGCCAAGTCAACGGAGGAGGGGCAGATACGCAGTATTTT,CASSQVNGGGADTQYF
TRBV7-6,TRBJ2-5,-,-,TGTGCCAGCAGCCTACCAGGGGGGAGGGAGACCCAGTACTTC,CASSLPGGRETQYF
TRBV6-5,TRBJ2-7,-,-,TGTGCCAGCAGTTACGCGAGAGGGAACTACGAGCAGTACTTC,CASSYARGNYEQYF
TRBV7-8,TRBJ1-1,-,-,TGTGCCAGCAGCTCCAGGCCGGAGGGTGGCACTGAAGCTTTCTTT,CASSSRPEGGTEAFF
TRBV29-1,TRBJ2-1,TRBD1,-,TGCAGCGCTAACAGGGGGCAAGAGCAGTTCTTC,CSANRGQEQFF
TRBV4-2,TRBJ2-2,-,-,TGTGCCAGCAGCCAAGGGGCTCTTACCGGGGAGCTGTTTTTT,CASSQGALTGELFF
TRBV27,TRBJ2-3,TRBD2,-,TGTGCCAGCAGTTTATTTTCCTCCAGCGGGAGGGTCACAGATACGCAGTATTTT,CASSLFSSSGRVTDTQYF
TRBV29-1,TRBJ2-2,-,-,TGCAGCGGGACCAATACCGGGGAGCTGTTTTTT,CSGTNTGELFF
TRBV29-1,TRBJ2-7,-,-,TGCAGCGTTGCCCCTAGCCATACCTACGAGCAGTACTTC,CSVAPSHTYEQYF
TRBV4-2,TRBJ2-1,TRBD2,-,TGTGCCAGCAGCCCTCTAGCGGGAGTTGAAAATGAGCAGTTCTTC,CASSPLAGVENEQFF
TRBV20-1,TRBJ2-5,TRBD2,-,TGCAGTGCGACTAGCGGTACGACCCAGTACTTC,CSATSGTTQYF
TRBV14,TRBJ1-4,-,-,TGTGCCAGCAGCCAAGATCGGGGGCCAGGGGTTAATGAAAAACTGTTTTTT,CASSQDRGPGVNEKLFF
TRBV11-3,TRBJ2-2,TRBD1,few,TGTGCCAGCAGCACAAACAGGGGGCCCACCGGGGAGCTGTTTTTT,CASSTNRGPTGELFF
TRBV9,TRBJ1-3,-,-,TGTGCCAGCAGCGTAGGCGGGGGGAACACCATATATTTT,CASSVGGGNTIYF
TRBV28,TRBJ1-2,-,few,TGTGCCAGCAGGTCGGCCTCCTATGGCTACACCTTC,CASRSASYGYTF
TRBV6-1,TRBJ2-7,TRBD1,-,TGTGCCAGCAGGGACAGGGGCTACGAGCAGTACTTC,CASRDRGYEQYF
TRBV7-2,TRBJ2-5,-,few,TGTGCCAGCAGCTTATACGGGACGGACCAAGAGACCCAGTACTTC,CASSLYGTDQETQYF
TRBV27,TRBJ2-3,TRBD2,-,TGTGCCAGCAGTTTATTTGCTAGCGGGGCAGATACGCAGTATTTT,CASSLFASGADTQYF
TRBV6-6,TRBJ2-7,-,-,TGTGCCAGCAGTACGGGGGTGGGGGACGAGCAGTACTTC,CASSTGVGDEQYF
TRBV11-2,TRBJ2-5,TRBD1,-,TGTGCCAGCAGCTTGCGGGCAGGGGGCGAGGAGACCCAGTACTTC,CASSLRAGGEETQYF
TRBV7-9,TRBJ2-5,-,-,TGTGCCAGCAGCTTCGGACAGAGTCAAGAGACCCAGTACTTC,CASSFGQSQETQYF
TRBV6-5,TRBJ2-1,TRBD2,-,TGTGCCAGCAGTTATGGGCCTAGCGGGCACAATGAGCAGTTCTTC,CASSYGPSGHNEQFF
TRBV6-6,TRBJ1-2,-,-,TGTGCCAGCAGCAAGGGCTCCGGCTACACCTTC,CASSKGSGYTF
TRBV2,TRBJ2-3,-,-,TGTGCCAGCAGTGGAACATCCATGGGCACAGATACGCAGTATTTT,CASSGTSMGTDTQYF
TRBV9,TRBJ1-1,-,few,TGTGCCAGCGGGCGGCAAAACACTGAAGCTTTCTTT,CASGRQNTEAFF
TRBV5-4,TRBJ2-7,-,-,TGTGCCAGCAGCCCGGGCGGACGGTACGAGCAGTACTTC,CASSPGGRYEQYF
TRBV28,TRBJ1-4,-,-,TGTGCCAGCAGTTTACCTGAGACTAATGAAAAACTGTTTTTT,CASSLPETNEKLFF
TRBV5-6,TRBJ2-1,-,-,TGTGCCAGCAGGGAGGCGTGGGTATCGGATGAGCAGTTCTTC,CASREAWVSDEQFF
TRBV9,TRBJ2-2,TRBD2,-,TGTGCCAGCAGCGTATATAGCGGGACCGCCGGGGAGCTGTTTTTT,CASSVYSGTAGELFF
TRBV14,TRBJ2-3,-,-,TGTGCCAGCGGTCGGCCTAGCACAGATACGCAGTATTTT,CASGRPSTDTQYF
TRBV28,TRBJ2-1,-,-,TGTGCCAGCAGCTCTTACCGGGGTGATGAGCAGTTCTTC,CASSSYRGDEQFF